The present entry profiles one TCR beta chain with its context. Germline lookup yields CDR1 DFQATT and CDR2 SNEGSKA (reference sequence). This CDR3 is 16 amino acids long. The library targeted TCRbeta and was prepared with unique molecular identifiers. TCRdb used MiXCR to reprocess the PCR reads, holding one entry per CDR3 protein. The data contain 400,000 to 500,000 distinct CDR3 sequences, roughly a tenth of them singletons. These data come from a study of T-cell reconstitution after alpha-beta-depleted transplantation in children. The TCR was taken from a human donor who donated a stem cell graft to a child with acute myeloid leukemia. The chain links TRBV20-1 to TRBJ2-1, with 9 nucleotides matching TRBD2. The sample was PBMCs from the stem cell graft donor, taken from the stem cell graft. Here the CDR3 reads CCVRESSGTSYNEQFF. In DNA form, the CDR3 reads TGCTGTGTTCGGGAGTCTAGCGGGACATCCTACAATGAGCAGTTCTTC.